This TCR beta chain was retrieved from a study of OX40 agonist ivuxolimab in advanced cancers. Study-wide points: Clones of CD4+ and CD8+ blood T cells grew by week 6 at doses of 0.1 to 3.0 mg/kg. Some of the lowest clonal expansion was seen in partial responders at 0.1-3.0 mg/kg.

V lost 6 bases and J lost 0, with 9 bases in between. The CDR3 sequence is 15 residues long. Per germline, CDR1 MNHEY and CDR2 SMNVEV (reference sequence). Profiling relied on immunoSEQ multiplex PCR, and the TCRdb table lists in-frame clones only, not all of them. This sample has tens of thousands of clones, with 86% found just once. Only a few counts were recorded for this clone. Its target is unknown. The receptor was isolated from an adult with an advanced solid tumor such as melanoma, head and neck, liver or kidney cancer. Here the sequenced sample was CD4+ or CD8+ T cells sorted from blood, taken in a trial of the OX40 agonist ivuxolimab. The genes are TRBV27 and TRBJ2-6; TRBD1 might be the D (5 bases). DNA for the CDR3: TGTGCCAGCAGAGGGGCCCTCTCTGGGGCCAACGTCCTGACTTTC. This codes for CASRGALSGANVLTF.